Presented here are 25 T cell receptor beta chains from one specimen sequenced in a study of blood T cell repertoires in COVID-19 (dated by TCRdb to 2018 to 2021). Library construction relied on the immunoSEQ multiplex PCR assay. TCRdb mirrors the immuneACCESS table, restricted to in-frame sequences. Some clones are absent from its copies; in checked studies, under half trace to an unresolved V gene, and the reason for the others is unknown. The sample table shows about 70,000 clones, and 70% to 90% are seen once. The ten largest make up more than 1.1% of the sample. The material sequenced was peripheral blood. Receptors were obtained from a human donor in a cohort sampled during active COVID-19.

J is TRBJ2-5 and V is TRBV5-1; TRBD2 matches 9 bases. The junction had 5 bases not matched to a gene; V was cut back by 4 bases and J by 4 bases. The CDR3 loop spans 14 amino acids. Germline CDR1 SGHRS, CDR2 YFSETQ. CDR3 amino acids: CASSLNSGRETQYF. In DNA form, the CDR3 reads TGCGCCAGCAGCCTGAATAGCGGGAGAGAGACCCAGTACTTC.

The rearrangement joins TRBV6-2 or TRBV6-3 to TRBJ2-1, with 10 bases identical to TRBD2. The J segment lost 7 bases and the V segment lost 4 bases, leaving 7 bases of the junction unmatched. Looked up from germline, CDR1 is MNHEY and CDR2 is SVGEGT. The CDR3 extends over 15 amino acids. CDR3 amino acids: CASSSGLAGENEQFF. CDR3 sequence (DNA): TGTGCCAGCAGTTCGGGGCTAGCGGGAGAAAATGAGCAGTTCTTC.

This clone was counted a single time. This chain connects TRBV29-1 to TRBJ2-5; 10 positions match TRBD2. Germline V CDR1 and CDR2: SQVTM, ANQGSEA. With 6 bases clipped from V and 3 bases from J, the junction kept 1 base outside the gene matches. The CDR3 loop spans 12 amino acids. CDR3 coding DNA: TGCAGCGTCGGGACTAGCGAAGAGACCCAGTACTTC. It encodes CSVGTSEETQYF.

CDR3 sequence (DNA): TGTGCCACCAGCGCCAACCCTGGAGGGGCGATCTATGGCTACACCTTC. Its protein product is CATSANPGGAIYGYTF. V gene TRBV15 combines with J gene TRBJ1-2, with a weak D call TRBD1 (5 bases). Germline V CDR1 and CDR2: LNHNV, YYDKDF (reference sequence). This CDR3 comprises 16 residues. V gave up 5 bases and J gave up 4 bases, with 20 bases separating them.

The V and J genes are TRBV2 and TRBJ2-1; 11 bases fit TRBD2. This CDR3 is built from 15 residues. The J segment lost 7 bases and the V segment lost 7 bases, leaving 9 bases of the junction unmatched. Germline assignment: CDR1 SNHLY and CDR2 FYNNEI. The CDR3 sequence is CASKPELAGANEQFF. CDR3 nucleotide sequence: TGTGCCAGCAAACCTGAACTAGCGGGAGCTAATGAGCAGTTCTTC.

V and J are TRBV25-1 and TRBJ2-5, with D possibly being TRBD2 (6 bases). Germline CDR1 and CDR2: MGHDK and SYGVNS. The CDR3 runs to 16 residues. Trimming took off 1 base at V and 1 base at J, with 13 bases between the two ends. The CDR3 nucleotides read TGTGCCAGCAGTGAATGGAGGGACCCGGGCCAAGAGACCCAGTACTTC. Translated: CASSEWRDPGQETQYF.

The rearrangement links TRBV7-9 to TRBJ2-3; 10 nucleotides match TRBD2. The CDR3 consists of 16 residues. Germline V gene data show CDR1 as SEHNR and CDR2 as FQNEAQ (reference sequence). J was trimmed by 2 bases and V by 5 bases; bases with no gene match: 7. CDR3 DNA: TGTGCCAGCAGCCCGGGGACTAGCGCTTACACAGATACGCAGTATTTT. Translating it yields CASSPGTSAYTDTQYF.

This chain uses TRBV11-2 with TRBJ2-1, with D unclear. This CDR3 spans 16 amino acids. The germline V gene has CDR1 SGHAT and CDR2 FQNNGV. Between the trimmed V and J ends, which lost 3 bases and 6 bases, there was a span of 18 bases. The CDR3 sequence is CASSLGPGRSSNEQFF. The CDR3 DNA reads as TGTGCCAGCAGCTTGGGCCCAGGTAGATCTTCCAATGAGCAGTTCTTC. Full variable domain (missing parts from reference TRBV11-2 and TRBJ2-1): EAGVAQSPRYKIIEKRQSVAFWCNPISGHATLYWYQQILGQGPKLLIQFQNNGVVDDSQLPKDRFSAERLKGVDSTLKIQPAKLEDSAVYLCASSLGPGRSSNEQFFGPGTRLTVL.

The chain employs TRBV13 and TRBJ2-7; possibly TRBD2 for D (5 bases). There are 15 residues in the CDR3. V was shortened by 4 bases and J by 0 bases, with 13 bases between the two germline ends. The germline V gene encodes CDR1 PRHDT and CDR2 FYEKMQ (reference sequence). CDR3 amino acids: CASSSRTYSSYEQYF. The CDR3 DNA sequence: TGTGCCAGCAGCTCCCGGACTTACAGCTCCTACGAGCAGTACTTC. The whole variable domain, filled in from reference TRBV13 and TRBJ2-7, reads AAGVIQSPRHLIKEKRETATLKCYPIPRHDTVYWYQQGPGQDPQFLISFYEKMQSDKGSIPDRFSAQQFSDYHSELNMSSLELGDSALYFCASSSRTYSSYEQYFGPGTRLTVT.

V gene TRBV20-1 combines with J gene TRBJ2-7; weak D call: TRBD2 (5 bases). From germline, CDR1 is DFQATT and CDR2 SNEGSKA (reference sequence). V was cut by 3 bases and J by 0 bases, with 15 bases left in between. CDR3 length: 15 amino acids. The CDR3 sequence: CSASAGLGSSYEQYV. The CDR3 region has the DNA TGCAGTGCTAGTGCCGGACTGGGCAGCTCCTACGAGCAGTACGTC.

The chain couples TRBV11-2 to TRBJ2-7; maybe TRBD1 (5 bases). Trimming left V 3 bases short and J 3 bases short, with 9 bases between. The germline V gene has CDR1 SGHAT and CDR2 FQNNGV. This CDR3 contains 13 residues. CDR3 sequence: CASSFPDIYEQYF. CDR3 nucleotides: TGTGCCAGCAGCTTTCCGGACATCTACGAGCAGTACTTC.

In DNA, the CDR3 is TGTGCCAGCAGCGCCTACCTAGCGGGGGGAGGAGAGCAGTACTTC. Translation: CASSAYLAGGGEQYF. The chain has TRBV9 and TRBJ2-7; 11 bases map to TRBD2. This CDR3 comprises 15 residues. CDR1 is SGDLS, CDR2 YYNGEE, per germline. Germline trimming cut 3 bases from V and 7 bases from J; bases unmatched to any gene: 9.

Notes on this clone: Its ends do not fully match the called genes, so a read error is possible. The J gene is TRBJ1-5, the V gene TRBV2; D is uncertain. The CDR3 totals 15 residues. CDR1 and CDR2 (germline): SNHLY, FYNNEI. The CDR3 loop reads CASSYSSGPPQTQHF. CDR3 nucleotide sequence: TGTGCCAGCAGTTACAGCTCCGGCCCCCCTCAGACCCAGCATTTT.

The J gene is TRBJ1-5, the V gene TRBV30; 9 nucleotides line up with TRBD1. Germline trimming cut 0 bases from V and 4 bases from J; bases unmatched to any gene: 4. CDR1 and CDR2 from the germline V gene are GTSNPN and SVGIG (reference sequence). The CDR3 totals 15 residues. The DNA of the CDR3 is TGTGCCTGGAGTGTAAGGGGGACAGGGAATCAGCCCCAGCATTTT. The encoded protein is CAWSVRGTGNQPQHF. The full variable domain, its missing parts supplied by reference TRBV30 and TRBJ1-5, is SQTIHQWPATLVQPVGSPLSLECTVEGTSNPNLYWYRQAAGRGLQLLFYSVGIGQISSEVPQNLSASRPQDRQFILSSKKLLLSDSGFYLCAWSVRGTGNQPQHFGDGTRLSIL.

The V and J genes are TRBV12-3 or TRBV12-4 and TRBJ2-5; perhaps TRBD2 as D (6 bases). This CDR3 has 13 amino acids. Trimming took off 6 bases at V and 5 bases at J, with 13 bases between the two ends. The CDR3 is CASSQRELETQYF. CDR3 coding DNA: TGTGCCAGCAGCCAACGGGAGCTGGAGACCCAGTACTTC.

The gene calls are TRBV9 and TRBJ2-1; 8 bases fit TRBD2. V was pared by 4 bases and J by 4 bases, with 4 bases of the junction left unmatched. The CDR3 is 14 residues long. The germline gives CDR1 SGDLS, CDR2 YYNGEE. CDR3 sequence reads: CASSTSGMYNEQFF. The CDR3 DNA follows: TGTGCCAGCAGCACTAGCGGAATGTACAATGAGCAGTTCTTC.

The gene calls are TRBV6-5 and TRBJ2-2; maybe TRBD2 (5 bases). The CDR3 is made up of 15 amino acids. CDR1 and CDR2 from the germline V gene are MNHEY and SVGAGI. With 8 bases removed from V and 0 bases from J, the gap between germline ends came to 13 bases. The CDR3 region is CASRRAISNTGELFF. In DNA, the CDR3 is TGTGCCAGCCGGCGGGCTATCTCGAACACCGGGGAGCTGTTTTTT.

This sequence joins TRBV5-1 and TRBJ2-1, with TRBD2 matching over 13 bases. The CDR3 contains 16 residues. V lost 2 bases, J lost 7 bases, and 6 bases stayed unmatched. Germline V gives CDR1 SGHRS, CDR2 YFSETQ. For the CDR3, the DNA is TGCGCCAGCAGCTTCAGACTAGCGGGAGGCCCTAATGAGCAGTTCTTC. Translation: CASSFRLAGGPNEQFF.

This sequence joins TRBV19 and TRBJ2-6; TRBD1 agrees at 9 bases. V dropped 4 bases and J dropped 0; count of bases not matched to a gene: 1. CDR1 and CDR2 from the germline V gene are LNHDA and SQIVND (reference sequence). The CDR3 loop spans 16 amino acids. CDR3 sequence: CASSRTGDSGANVLTF. The CDR3 DNA is TGTGCCAGTAGTAGGACAGGGGACTCTGGGGCCAACGTCCTGACTTTC.

The chain carries TRBV4-1 and TRBJ2-1; 8 bases match TRBD1. From germline, CDR1 is MGHRA and CDR2 YSYEKL. The CDR3 is 17 residues long. Trimming removed 1 base from V and 1 base from J; junction bases left unmatched: 6. CDR3 in amino acids: CASSQGTGSGSYNEQFF. In DNA, the CDR3 is TGCGCCAGCAGCCAAGGGACAGGGTCAGGGTCCTACAATGAGCAGTTCTTC.

J is TRBJ1-5 and V is TRBV25-1; TRBD1 matches 11 bases. This CDR3 spans 15 amino acids. Germline V gives CDR1 MGHDK, CDR2 SYGVNS. Trimming cost V 4 bases and J 3 bases; bases outside gene matches: 2. CDR3 in DNA: TGTGCCAGCAGTGGGACAGGGGGCCCCAATCAGCCCCAGCATTTT. Translated, it gives CASSGTGGPNQPQHF.

This clone was seen just once. The chain couples TRBV9 to TRBJ1-1; possible D gene TRBD1, 6 bases. The CDR3 length is 16 residues. V gave up 2 bases and J gave up 5 bases, with 19 bases separating them. Germline CDR1 is SGDLS and CDR2 is YYNGEE. The CDR3 here is CASSVAPQGIGTEAFF. DNA of the CDR3: TGTGCCAGCAGCGTCGCCCCGCAGGGGATAGGGACTGAAGCTTTCTTT.

In nucleotides, the CDR3 is TGTGCCAGCAGCTTACAGGGAATCAATCAGCCCCAGCATTTT. It specifies CASSLQGINQPQHF. The gene calls are TRBV7-9 and TRBJ1-5; TRBD1 might be the D (5 bases). The CDR3 totals 14 residues. CDR1 and CDR2 (germline): SEHNR, FQNEAQ (reference sequence). V lost 2 bases and J lost 3, with 8 bases in between.

V usage is TRBV28 and J usage is TRBJ1-2, with 10 bases lining up with TRBD1. The CDR3 is 16 amino acids. Per germline, CDR1 MDHEN and CDR2 SYDVKM. J was trimmed by 2 bases and V by 5 bases; bases with no gene match: 8. The CDR3 DNA sequence: TGTGCCAGCAGTCCGGGACAGGGGCCGGGAAACTATGGCTACACCTTC. It is translated as CASSPGQGPGNYGYTF.

This sequence joins TRBV10-3 and TRBJ2-4, with 7 bases lining up with TRBD1. CDR3 length equals 16 residues. J was trimmed by 0 bases and V by 6 bases; bases with no gene match: 8. Germline loops: CDR1 ENHRY, CDR2 SYGVKD. In DNA, the CDR3 is TGTGCCATCAGCGCCGGGGACAGCTCAGCCAAAAACATTCAGTACTTC. This translates into CAISAGDSSAKNIQYF.